Listed below are T cell receptor beta chains from one sample, sequenced in a study of regulatory T cells in long-lasting Graves disease. TCRdb independently ran MiXCR on the multiplex PCR reads; one entry per CDR3 protein. The table includes approximately 400,000 distinct CDR3 sequences, about an eighth detected once. A further study also used this sample, focusing on T cells in Graves' hyperthyroidism and ophthalmopathy.

Sample: peripheral blood mononuclear cells (PBMCs), taken at new diagnosis, from a patient treated with antithyroid drugs. Receptors were obtained from a woman younger than 30 with Graves disease. Each CDR3 is given with its conserved first and last residue. A D gene is named only where the DNA matches it firmly. Not all rows give a size; the values are once, few, many and, for expanded clones, a class.

size	V	J	D	DNA	CDR3
medium-sized	TRBV2	TRBJ2-3	TRBD1	TGTGCCAGTCAGGGGGCGCAGGGCACAGATACGCAGTATTTT	CASQGAQGTDTQYF
many	TRBV2	TRBJ2-2	NA	TGTGCCAGCAAGGGCAGACTTAACACCGGGGAGCTGTTTTTT	CASKGRLNTGELFF
few	TRBV6-1	TRBJ1-2	TRBD1	TGTGCCAGCAGTGAATTAGGACAGGCGAGTCTCTATGGCTACACCTTC	CASSELGQASLYGYTF
many	TRBV5-1	TRBJ2-3	TRBD2	TGCGCCAGCAGCGACGGACTAGCGGGGGCTCAGGATACGCAGTATTTT	CASSDGLAGAQDTQYF
NA	TRBV27	TRBJ1-2	NA	TGTGCCAGCAGTTCATCCGACCTTGAACCTAACTATGGCTACACCTTC	CASSSSDLEPNYGYTF
many	TRBV5-1	TRBJ1-4	TRBD1	TGCGCCAGCAGCTCGGACAGGGATGGTGAAAAACTGTTTTTT	CASSSDRDGEKLFF
many	TRBV7-2	TRBJ1-2	NA	TGTGCCAGCAGCCTAGACAGAGCCTATGGCTACACCTTC	CASSLDRAYGYTF
many	TRBV10-3	TRBJ1-1	NA	TGTGCCATCAGTGAGGAGGGGGGTACTGAAGCTTTCTTT	CAISEEGGTEAFF
many	TRBV28	TRBJ1-1	NA	TGTGCCACCGGGGGAAACACTGAAGCTTTCTTT	CATGGNTEAFF
NA	TRBV20-1	TRBJ2-6	TRBD1	TGCAGTGCTAGAGGGGGTAATAGGGACAGGTTTTCCTCTGGGGCCAACGTCCTGACTTTC	CSARGGNRDRFSSGANVLTF
many	TRBV2	TRBJ2-5	TRBD2	TGTGCCAGCTATGGACTAGCGGATTTCCTAGAGACCCAGTACTTC	CASYGLADFLETQYF
many	TRBV6-2/TRBV6-3	TRBJ2-2	TRBD2	TGTGCCAGCAAGAAGCGGGAGAGGGACACCGGGGAGCTGTTTTTT	CASKKRERDTGELFF
many	TRBV12-3/TRBV12-4	TRBJ1-2	NA	TGTGCCAGCTATACATTGGGGCGGATGAGCGGCTACACCTTC	CASYTLGRMSGYTF
NA	TRBV10-3	TRBJ2-1	TRBD2	TGTGCCTCCCACCCGACTAGCGGGGGCTTAAATGAGCAGTTCTTC	CASHPTSGGLNEQFF
NA	TRBV20-1	TRBJ2-7	NA	TGCAGTGCTAGAGTTCTAATGGGGCCCTACGAGCAGTACTTC	CSARVLMGPYEQYF
many	TRBV28	TRBJ2-1	NA	TGTGCCAGCAGTTTGTTAGGGGTTGACTACAATGAGCAGTTCTTC	CASSLLGVDYNEQFF
many	TRBV28	TRBJ1-1	NA	TGTGCCAGCAGTCCCGACAGTTACGCTGAAGCTTTCTTT	CASSPDSYAEAFF
many	TRBV11-2	TRBJ2-1	NA	TGTGCCAGCAGCTTAGACCCTGGCGAGAGTGAGCAGTTCTTC	CASSLDPGESEQFF
many	TRBV30	TRBJ2-1	NA	TGTGCAGGAGGGCACCCGCCGGGAATACAGTTCTTC	CAGGHPPGIQFF
many	TRBV28	TRBJ2-7	TRBD1	TGTGCCAGCAGTTTATCCGGACAGGGAGTAGGCGAGCAGTACTTC	CASSLSGQGVGEQYF
many	TRBV12-3/TRBV12-4	TRBJ1-1	TRBD1	TGTGCCAGCAGTTTTGGGACAGGGGGCTCCAGAAATACTGAAGCTTTCTTT	CASSFGTGGSRNTEAFF
NA	TRBV20-1	TRBJ2-3	NA	TGCAGTACCCGGGGGGATACGCAGTATTTT	CSTRGDTQYF
many	TRBV28	TRBJ2-1	NA	TGTGCCAGCAGTTTACTCGGGGGCAGCTCCTACAATGAGCAGTTCTTC	CASSLLGGSSYNEQFF
many	TRBV7-2	TRBJ1-2	NA	TGTGCCAGCAGCTTAGTGGGGCGGCTCTATGGCTACACCTTC	CASSLVGRLYGYTF
many	TRBV29-1	TRBJ2-7	TRBD2	TGCAGCGTAGCGACTAGCGGGGTAGGTGTACGGGAGCAGTACTTC	CSVATSGVGVREQYF
NA	TRBV13	TRBJ2-7	NA	TGTGCCAGCAGCTTAGAACGGCAGGGGGGGGGACCAACCTACGAGCAGTACTTC	CASSLERQGGGPTYEQYF
NA	TRBV6-1	TRBJ1-1	TRBD1	TGTGCCAGCAGTCGCCGGACAGGGGAGAACACTGAAGCTTTCTTT	CASSRRTGENTEAFF
many	TRBV13	TRBJ2-3	NA	TGTGCCAGCGGCAATGCGGGCGCAGATACGCAGTATTTT	CASGNAGADTQYF